A selection of T cell receptor beta chains follows, all from one sample in a study of metastatic and nonmetastatic thyroid tumors. With MiXCR, TCRdb reprocessed the PCR reads. The table has 32,000 or so clones, about 20% seen once; the top ten hold more than 6.5%. The sequenced material came from blood. The source is a female donor with papillary thyroid cancer or a benign thyroid nodule (not recorded which). Some clones in this sample may be carry-over from other donors' samples. CDR3s leave out the opening cysteine and the closing phenylalanine or tryptophan. D genes are given only for firm matches.

J	V	D	CDR3
TRBJ1-2	TRBV5-1	-	ASSLMQGDYGYT
TRBJ1-5	TRBV3-1	-	ASSQSYFGNQPQH
TRBJ1-5	TRBV2	-	ASSEAGTQPQH
TRBJ2-7	TRBV12-5	TRBD2	ASGLALAGRPYEQY
TRBJ2-5	TRBV7-7	-	ASSLGPASHETQY
TRBJ1-2	TRBV9	-	ASSVARGVNYGYT
TRBJ2-7	TRBV6-1	-	ASSREGRRSSYEQY
TRBJ2-6	TRBV24-1	TRBD1	ATPTGNAGANVLT
TRBJ2-1	TRBV11-2	-	ASSLDEWIEQF
TRBJ1-2	TRBV4-2	-	ASSHNPTGAGSGYT
TRBJ2-1	TRBV5-4	-	ASSLSSDHNEQF
TRBJ2-7	TRBV5-1	-	ASSRALGRDEQY
TRBJ1-1	TRBV12-3/TRBV12-4	TRBD1	ASSPGGLNTEAF
TRBJ2-7	TRBV28	-	ASSPPAGQSYEQY
TRBJ1-6	TRBV3-1	TRBD1	ASSRGQGPSPLH
TRBJ2-7	TRBV11-2	-	ASTLSEGPYEQY
TRBJ2-3	TRBV6-2/TRBV6-3	TRBD2	ATILAGGDTQY
TRBJ2-7	TRBV30	-	AWSGSYEQY
TRBJ1-2	TRBV6-1	-	ASSPQGRSNYGYT
TRBJ2-2	TRBV2	TRBD2	ASSEQTSGRAWTGELF
TRBJ1-6	TRBV6-1	-	ASSRTGRSYNSPLH
TRBJ2-5	TRBV10-3	-	AISGSTPQETQY
TRBJ2-1	TRBV20-1	-	SANKGTNSYNEQF
TRBJ2-2	TRBV4-3	-	ASSQGRAGGGELF
TRBJ1-4	TRBV27	-	ASSFGTGEEKLF
TRBJ1-2	TRBV28	TRBD1	ASTVGGVGGTRGPTNYGYT
TRBJ2-2	TRBV5-5	-	ASSLGCANTGELF
TRBJ2-7	TRBV12-3/TRBV12-4	TRBD1	ASRTRDRSWEQY
TRBJ1-2	TRBV27	TRBD1	ASSFLTGGSYGYT
TRBJ1-6	TRBV12-3/TRBV12-4	-	ASSPGGGSYNSPLH
TRBJ2-2	TRBV12-3/TRBV12-4	TRBD2	ASCGRASTGELF
TRBJ2-7	TRBV20-1	-	SAIRGDYYEQY
TRBJ2-3	TRBV6-1	-	ASSHTGSTDTQY
TRBJ2-1	TRBV28	TRBD1	ASHPYSGQGYNEQF
TRBJ1-2	TRBV6-1	TRBD1	ASSEPVRGRSHYGYT
TRBJ1-2	TRBV30	TRBD1	AWSRQGINYGYT
TRBJ2-1	TRBV24-1	TRBD2	ATSGLAGDRSYNEQF
TRBJ2-3	TRBV27	-	ASSLTRDTDTQY
TRBJ2-2	TRBV12-3/TRBV12-4	TRBD2	ASSGRIAGGPMSGELF
TRBJ1-4	TRBV10-1	-	AGSVTGTNEKLF